The next 7 T cell receptor beta chains were all read from a single sample in a study of T cell responses to AZD1222 COVID-19 vaccine. Sequencing was performed with immunoSEQ multiplex PCR; in TCRdb, only in-frame clones are kept and a portion is missing. Here the sample spans under 130,000 clones, 70% to 90% being singletons. This material consisted of peripheral blood, taken 28 days after the second AZD1222 dose. The source is an adult who received the AZD1222 COVID-19 vaccine.

The chain recombines TRBV7-3 with TRBJ1-1; D gene ambiguous. The germline V gene encodes CDR1 SGHTA and CDR2 FQGTGA. The CDR3 extends over 13 amino acids. Trimming took off 1 base at V and 4 bases at J, with 7 bases between the two ends. The CDR3 region is CASSLRTGTEAFF. The CDR3 nucleotides are TGTGCCAGCAGCTTAAGAACCGGCACTGAAGCTTTCTTT.

This rearrangement joins TRBV5-1 to TRBJ2-1, with no clear D. This CDR3 is built from 13 residues. V dropped 3 bases and J dropped 8 bases, with 12 bases sitting between them. From germline, CDR1 is SGHRS and CDR2 YFSETQ. Written as DNA, the CDR3 is TGCGCCAGCAGCTCACCAATGAAGGATGAGCAGTTCTTC. It translates to CASSSPMKDEQFF.

This clone was seen once. This chain uses TRBV27 with TRBJ1-4; perhaps TRBD1 as D (6 bases). From germline, CDR1 is MNHEY and CDR2 SMNVEV (reference sequence). The V gene lost 2 bases and the J gene lost 4 bases, with 14 bases spanning the gap. The CDR3 length is 16 residues. CDR3 loop: CASSLKFSGVNEKLFF. CDR3 sequence (DNA): TGTGCCAGCAGTTTAAAATTTTCAGGGGTTAATGAAAAACTGTTTTTT. The whole variable domain, remainder taken from reference TRBV27 and TRBJ1-4, is EAQVTQNPRYLITVTGKKLTVTCSQNMNHEYMSWYRQDPGLGLRQIYYSMNVEVTDKGDVPEGYKVSRKEKRNFPLILESPSPNQTSLYFCASSLKFSGVNEKLFFGSGTQLSVL.

The chain has TRBV28 and TRBJ2-5; D is perhaps TRBD1 or TRBD2 (5 bases each). Looked up from germline, CDR1 is MDHEN and CDR2 is SYDVKM. V lost 2 bases and J 9 bases, leaving 13 bases between the germline ends. The CDR3 is 13 amino acids. The CDR3 sequence: CASSLEGPSAQYF. The DNA of the CDR3 is TGTGCCAGCAGTTTAGAGGGACCCAGTGCCCAGTACTTC.

This sequence joins TRBV7-2 and TRBJ2-3; 11 bases map to TRBD2. J lost 2 bases, V lost 3 bases, and 10 bases had no gene match. The CDR3 loop spans 18 amino acids. The V gene's germline CDR1 is SGHTA and CDR2 FQGNSA. Written as DNA, the CDR3 is TGTGCCAGCAGCTTGACCCTAATAGCGGGAGGGAACACAGATACGCAGTATTTT. It encodes CASSLTLIAGGNTDTQYF.

The chain employs TRBV6-5 and TRBJ1-5, with D maybe TRBD1 (6 bases). V lost 6 bases to trimming and J lost 4 bases, with 10 bases between them. Per the germline V gene, CDR1 is MNHEY and CDR2 is SVGAGI. The CDR3 runs 13 residues. DNA of the CDR3: TGTGCCAGCAGCCCCCAGGGGAATCAGCCCCAGCATTTT. Translation gives CASSPQGNQPQHF.

V usage is TRBV28 and J usage is TRBJ2-1; 8 bases fit TRBD1. This CDR3 spans 15 amino acids. V was pared by 2 bases and J by 4 bases, with 4 bases of the junction left unmatched. Germline V lookup: CDR1 MDHEN, CDR2 SYDVKM. Written as DNA, the CDR3 is TGTGCCAGCAGTTTAGCAGGGGGCGCTTACAATGAGCAGTTCTTC. Its protein product is CASSLAGGAYNEQFF.